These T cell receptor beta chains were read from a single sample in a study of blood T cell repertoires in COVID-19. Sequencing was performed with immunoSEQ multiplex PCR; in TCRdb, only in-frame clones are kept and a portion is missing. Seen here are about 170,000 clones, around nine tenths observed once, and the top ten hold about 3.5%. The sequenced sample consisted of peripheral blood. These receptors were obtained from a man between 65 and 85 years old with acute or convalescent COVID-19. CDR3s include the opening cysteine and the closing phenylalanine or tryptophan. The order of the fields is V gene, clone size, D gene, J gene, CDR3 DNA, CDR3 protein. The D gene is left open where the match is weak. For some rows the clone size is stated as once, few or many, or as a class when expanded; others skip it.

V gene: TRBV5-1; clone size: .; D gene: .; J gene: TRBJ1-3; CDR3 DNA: TGCGCCAGCAGGTTAAGTAGCTCTGGAAACACCATATATTTT; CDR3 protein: CASRLSSSGNTIYF
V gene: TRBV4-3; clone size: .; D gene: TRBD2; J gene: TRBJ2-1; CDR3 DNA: TGCGCCAGCAGCCAAGATGCGGCGGGGGGTAATTACAATGAGCAGTTCTTC; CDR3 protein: CASSQDAAGGNYNEQFF
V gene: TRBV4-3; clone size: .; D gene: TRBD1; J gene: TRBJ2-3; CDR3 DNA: TGCGCCAGCAGCTTATTGGCAACAGGGGGCAAGGCAGATACGCAGTATTTT; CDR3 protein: CASSLLATGGKADTQYF
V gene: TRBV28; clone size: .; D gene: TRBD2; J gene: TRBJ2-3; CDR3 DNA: TGTGCCAGCGGTCCTTCTGGGGAGCGGGGGGCTACTAGCACAGATACGCAGTATTTT; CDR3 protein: CASGPSGERGATSTDTQYF
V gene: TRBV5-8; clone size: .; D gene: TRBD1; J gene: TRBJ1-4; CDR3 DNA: TGTGCCAGCACCATACTGACAGGGGTGAGGGAAAAACTGTTTTTT; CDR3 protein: CASTILTGVREKLFF
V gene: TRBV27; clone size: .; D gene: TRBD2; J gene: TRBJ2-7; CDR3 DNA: TGTGCCAGCAGTTTAAAAACTAGCGGGAGGGCCTGGTACGAGCAGTACTTC; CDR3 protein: CASSLKTSGRAWYEQYF
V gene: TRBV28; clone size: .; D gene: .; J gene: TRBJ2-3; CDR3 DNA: TGTGCCAGCAGTTTTTTTGCGGGTCTTAGCACAGATACGCAGTATTTT; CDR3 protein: CASSFFAGLSTDTQYF
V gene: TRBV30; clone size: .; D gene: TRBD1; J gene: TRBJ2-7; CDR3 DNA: TGTGCCTCCTCACCGGGACAGACCTACGAGCAGTACTTC; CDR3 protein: CASSPGQTYEQYF
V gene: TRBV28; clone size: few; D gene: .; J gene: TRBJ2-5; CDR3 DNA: TGTGCCAGCAGTCCCCGACAGTCCCAGGGGACCCAGTACTTC; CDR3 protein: CASSPRQSQGTQYF
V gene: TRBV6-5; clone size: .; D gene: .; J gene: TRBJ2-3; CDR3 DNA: TGTGCCAGCAAGTGGGCTCCTCAGGAATCAGATACGCAGTATTTT; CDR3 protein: CASKWAPQESDTQYF
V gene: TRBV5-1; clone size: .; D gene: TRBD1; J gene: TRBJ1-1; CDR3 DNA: TGCGCCAGCAGCCGACAGGGAAATGAAGCTTTCTTT; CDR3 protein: CASSRQGNEAFF
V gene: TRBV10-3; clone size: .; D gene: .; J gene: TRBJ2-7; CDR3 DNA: TGTGCCATCGGTCGGGACTACGAGCAGTACTTC; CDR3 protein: CAIGRDYEQYF
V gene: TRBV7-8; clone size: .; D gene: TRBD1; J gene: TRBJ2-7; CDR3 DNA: TGTGCCAGCAGCTTTGGAATTTACAGGGGCCTTTCCTACGAGCAGTACTTC; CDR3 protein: CASSFGIYRGLSYEQYF
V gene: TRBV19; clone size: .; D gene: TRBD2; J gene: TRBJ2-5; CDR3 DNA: TGTGCCAGTAGCGATCGGGAGGGTTTAACCCAGTACTTC; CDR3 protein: CASSDREGLTQYF
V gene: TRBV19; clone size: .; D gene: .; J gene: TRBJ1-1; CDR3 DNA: TGTGCCAGTACCACGAACTACGGAGGAAATACTGAAGCTTTCTTT; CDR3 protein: CASTTNYGGNTEAFF
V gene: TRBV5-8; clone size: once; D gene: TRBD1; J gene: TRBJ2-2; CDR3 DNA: TGTGCCAGCAGCATTGGACAGGGGCCTTACGACGGGGAGCTGTTTTTT; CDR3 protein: CASSIGQGPYDGELFF
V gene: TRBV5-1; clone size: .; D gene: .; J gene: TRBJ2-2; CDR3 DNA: TGCGCCAGCAGCTTGGAGTTCGGGGGAGGCACCGGGGAGCTGTTTTTT; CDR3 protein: CASSLEFGGGTGELFF
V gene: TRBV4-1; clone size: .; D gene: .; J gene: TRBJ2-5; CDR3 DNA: TGCGCCAGCAGCCCCACTGAATGGGAGACCCAGTACTTC; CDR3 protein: CASSPTEWETQYF
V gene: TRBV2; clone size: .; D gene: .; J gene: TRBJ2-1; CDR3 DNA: TGTGCCAGCCAGTTCGGGAGCGTGAGTTACAATGAGCAGTTCTTC; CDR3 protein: CASQFGSVSYNEQFF
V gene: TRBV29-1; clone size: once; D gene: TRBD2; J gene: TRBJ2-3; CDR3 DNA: TGCAGCGTCGGAGGACTAGCGGAACGCACAGATACGCAGTATTTT; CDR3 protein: CSVGGLAERTDTQYF
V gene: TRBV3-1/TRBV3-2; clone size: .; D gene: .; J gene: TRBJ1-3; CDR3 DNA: TGTGCCAGCAGCCAAGCAAGAGGGCGGAACACCATATATTTT; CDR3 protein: CASSQARGRNTIYF
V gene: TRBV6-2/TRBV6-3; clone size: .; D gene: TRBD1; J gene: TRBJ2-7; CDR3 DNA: TGTGCCAGCAGTTACTCGACAGGGAGAAACGAGCAGTACTTC; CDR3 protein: CASSYSTGRNEQYF
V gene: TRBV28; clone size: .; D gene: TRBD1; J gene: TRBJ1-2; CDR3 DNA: TGTGCCAGCAGTTTACAGGGGGCTTGGGGCTACACCTTC; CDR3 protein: CASSLQGAWGYTF
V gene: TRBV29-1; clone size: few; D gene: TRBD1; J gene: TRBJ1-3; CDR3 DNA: TGCAGCGTTTGGGACAGGGGAGCCGGAAACACCATATATTTT; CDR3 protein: CSVWDRGAGNTIYF
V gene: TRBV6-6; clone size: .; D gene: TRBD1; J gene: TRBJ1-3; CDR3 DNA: TGTGCCAGCAGTTCGACAGGCAGGGGGCCCGGAAACACCATATATTTT; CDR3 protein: CASSSTGRGPGNTIYF
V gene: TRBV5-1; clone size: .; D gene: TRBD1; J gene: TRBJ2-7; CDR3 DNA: TGCGCCAGCAGCTTGGACATTCTGGACAGGGTCTACGAGCAGTACTTC; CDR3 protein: CASSLDILDRVYEQYF
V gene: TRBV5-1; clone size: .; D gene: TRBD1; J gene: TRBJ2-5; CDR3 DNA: TGCGCCAGCAGCCGCAGGGGGTTAGAAGAGACCCAGTACTTC; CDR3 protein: CASSRRGLEETQYF
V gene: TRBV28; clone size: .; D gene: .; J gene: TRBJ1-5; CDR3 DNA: TGTGCCAGCACCGTCCCGGGCGGGTATCAGCCCCAGCATTTT; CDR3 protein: CASTVPGGYQPQHF
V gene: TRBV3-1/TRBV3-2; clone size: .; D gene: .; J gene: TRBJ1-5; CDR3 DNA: TGTGCCAGCAGCCAAGACTTCGCTCTATATCAGCCCCAGCATTTT; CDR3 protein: CASSQDFALYQPQHF
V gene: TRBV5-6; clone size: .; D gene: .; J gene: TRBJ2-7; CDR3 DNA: TGTGCCAGCAGCTTAACAGGGACCTACGAGCAGTACTTC; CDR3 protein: CASSLTGTYEQYF
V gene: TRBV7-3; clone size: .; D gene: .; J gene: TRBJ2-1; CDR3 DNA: TGTGCCAGCAGCCGCAGGGACAATGAGCAGTTCTTC; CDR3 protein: CASSRRDNEQFF
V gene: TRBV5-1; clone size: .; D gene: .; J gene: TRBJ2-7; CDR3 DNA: TGCGCCAGCAGCTTAGATACTGCCTACGAGCAGTACTTC; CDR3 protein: CASSLDTAYEQYF
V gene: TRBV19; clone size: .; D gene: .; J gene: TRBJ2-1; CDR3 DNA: TGTGCCAGTAGTATTTTGTTTGACTCGAGTGGTCTAAATGAGCAGTTCTTC; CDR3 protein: CASSILFDSSGLNEQFF
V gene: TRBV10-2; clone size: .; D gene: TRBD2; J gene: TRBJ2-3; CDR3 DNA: TGCGCCAGCAGACTAGCGGGGGGGACCACAGATACGCAGTATTTT; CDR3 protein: CASRLAGGTTDTQYF
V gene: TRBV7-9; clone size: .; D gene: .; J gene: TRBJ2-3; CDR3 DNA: TGTGCCAGCACCGTGAGGGCAGATACGCAGTATTTT; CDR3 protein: CASTVRADTQYF
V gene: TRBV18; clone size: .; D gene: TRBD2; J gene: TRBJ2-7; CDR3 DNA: TGTGCCAGCTCACCACTCGCTAGCGGGATAGTCGAGCAGTACTTC; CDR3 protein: CASSPLASGIVEQYF
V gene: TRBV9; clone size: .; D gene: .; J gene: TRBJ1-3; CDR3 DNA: TGTGCCAGCAGCGTAGAGGCAGGGGAAGGAAACACCATATATTTT; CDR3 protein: CASSVEAGEGNTIYF
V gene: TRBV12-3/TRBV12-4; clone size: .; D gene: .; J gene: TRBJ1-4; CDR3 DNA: TGTGCCAGCAGTCTCTTACATAATGAAAAACTGTTTTTT; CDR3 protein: CASSLLHNEKLFF
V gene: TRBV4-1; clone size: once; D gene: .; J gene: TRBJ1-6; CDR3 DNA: TGCGCCAGCAGGCCAGCACCTACAGGAGAGTATTCACCCCTCCACTTT; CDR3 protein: CASRPAPTGEYSPLHF
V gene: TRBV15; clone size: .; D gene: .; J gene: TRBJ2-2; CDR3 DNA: TGTGCCACCTATCGACTCGGGGAGCTGTTTTTT; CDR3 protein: CATYRLGELFF
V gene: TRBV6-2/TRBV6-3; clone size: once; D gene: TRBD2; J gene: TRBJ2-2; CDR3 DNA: TGTGCCAGCAGTTACCCCGAGAGGCTAGCGGGGGGGCCAGGGGAAACCGGGGAGCTGTTTTTT; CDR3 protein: CASSYPERLAGGPGETGELFF
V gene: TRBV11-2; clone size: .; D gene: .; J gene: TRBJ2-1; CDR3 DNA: TGTGCCATCCGGAAGGGGTACAATGAGCAGTTCTTC; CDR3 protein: CAIRKGYNEQFF
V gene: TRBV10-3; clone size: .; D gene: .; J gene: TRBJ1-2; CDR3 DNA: TGTGCCAGCTCACAGGGCTATGGCTACACCTTC; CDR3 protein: CASSQGYGYTF
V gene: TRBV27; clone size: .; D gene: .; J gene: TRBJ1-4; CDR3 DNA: TGTGCCAGCAGCAGGGCGCGACAGGCAACTAATGAAAAACTGTTTTTT; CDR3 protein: CASSRARQATNEKLFF
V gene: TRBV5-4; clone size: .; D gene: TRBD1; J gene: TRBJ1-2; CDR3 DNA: TGTGCCAGCAGCAATCCGACAGGGACCTATGGCTACACCTTC; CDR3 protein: CASSNPTGTYGYTF
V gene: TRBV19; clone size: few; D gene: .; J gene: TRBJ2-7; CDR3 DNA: TGTGCCAGTAGTCCCAATGCCCCGGGACAACACGAGCAGTACTTC; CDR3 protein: CASSPNAPGQHEQYF